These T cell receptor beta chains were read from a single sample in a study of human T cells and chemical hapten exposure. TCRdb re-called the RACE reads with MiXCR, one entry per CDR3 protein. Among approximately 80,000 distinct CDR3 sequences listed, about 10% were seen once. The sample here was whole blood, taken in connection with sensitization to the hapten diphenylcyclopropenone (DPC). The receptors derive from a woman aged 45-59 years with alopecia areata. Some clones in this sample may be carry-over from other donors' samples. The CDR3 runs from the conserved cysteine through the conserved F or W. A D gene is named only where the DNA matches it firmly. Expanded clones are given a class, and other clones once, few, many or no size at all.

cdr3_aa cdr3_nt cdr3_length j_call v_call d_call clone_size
CASSYTGNEQFF TGTGCCAGCAGTTACACAGGGAATGAGCAGTTCTTC 12 TRBJ2-1 TRBV6-5 - few
CASSELRANEQFF TGTGCCAGCAGTGAACTCAGGGCCAATGAGCAGTTCTTC 13 TRBJ2-1 TRBV2 - many
CASSLNARSGNTIYF TGTGCCAGCAGCTTAAACGCGCGCTCTGGAAACACCATATATTTT 15 TRBJ1-3 TRBV7-6 - many
CASRSGQREQYF TGTGCCAGCAGATCGGGACAGCGCGAGCAGTACTTC 12 TRBJ2-7 TRBV11-2 TRBD1 many
CASSDNWGTGAFF TGTGCCAGCAGTGATAATTGGGGCACCGGAGCTTTCTTT 13 TRBJ1-1 TRBV2 - many
CASSQGSSYEQYF TGTGCCAGCAGCCAGGGAAGCTCCTACGAGCAGTACTTC 13 TRBJ2-7 TRBV6-1 - -
CASSYPRTSGDYNEQFF TGTGCCAGCAGTTACCCCCGGACTAGCGGGGATTACAATGAGCAGTTCTTC 17 TRBJ2-1 TRBV6-6 TRBD2 few
CASSLTGTSNQPQHF TGTGCCAGCAGCTTAACAGGGACAAGCAATCAGCCCCAGCATTTT 15 TRBJ1-5 TRBV7-9 - many
CASSLIQGSLRYF TGTGCCAGCAGCTTAATACAGGGATCTTTGCGGTACTTC 13 TRBJ2-4 TRBV7-2 - few
CASRFLSGEAFF TGTGCCAGCAGGTTTTTGTCGGGGGAAGCTTTCTTT 12 TRBJ1-1 TRBV28 - many
CASRPVGGQETQYF TGTGCCAGCAGGCCGGTCGGGGGCCAAGAGACCCAGTACTTC 14 TRBJ2-5 TRBV12-3/TRBV12-4 - many
CASSLRGAYGYTF TGTGCCAGCAGTTTGCGGGGGGCCTATGGCTACACCTTC 13 TRBJ1-2 TRBV12-3/TRBV12-4 - few
CASSRSSQETQYF TGTGCCAGCTCGCGCTCCTCCCAAGAGACCCAGTACTTC 13 TRBJ2-5 TRBV18 - -
CASSLYWDRGRAGEQYF TGTGCCAGCAGCTTATATTGGGACAGGGGTAGGGCGGGCGAGCAGTACTTC 17 TRBJ2-7 TRBV7-2 TRBD1 -
CASSIGPIETQYF TGTGCCAGCAGCATTGGACCAATAGAGACCCAGTACTTC 13 TRBJ2-5 TRBV5-5 - -
CASSFGPNYGYTF TGTGCCAGCAGTTTTGGACCGAACTATGGCTACACCTTC 13 TRBJ1-2 TRBV12-3/TRBV12-4 - -
CASSPGLVNEQFF TGTGCCAGCAGCCCCGGACTAGTTAATGAGCAGTTCTTC 13 TRBJ2-1 TRBV7-3 TRBD2 -
CASSIQGAGTDTQYF TGTGCCAGCAGCATACAGGGGGCCGGCACAGATACGCAGTATTTT 15 TRBJ2-3 TRBV5-4 TRBD1 many
CASSQVLDRGYTQYF TGCGCCAGCAGCCAAGTTCTCGACCGGGGATATACGCAGTATTTT 15 TRBJ2-3 TRBV4-1 - many
CASSSQQGMGGNGYTF TGTGCCAGCAGCTCCCAACAGGGAATGGGTGGAAATGGCTACACCTTC 16 TRBJ1-2 TRBV5-5 - many
CASSLAGYGNQPQHF TGTGCCAGCAGCTTAGCAGGGTACGGTAATCAGCCCCAGCATTTT 15 TRBJ1-5 TRBV7-9 - many
CASSLQWTSGSTDTQYF TGTGCCAGCTCACTACAATGGACTAGCGGGAGTACAGATACGCAGTATTTT 17 TRBJ2-3 TRBV18 TRBD2 -
CASRGGLAGAGELFF TGTGCCAGCAGGGGGGGACTAGCGGGAGCCGGGGAGCTGTTTTTT 15 TRBJ2-2 TRBV7-6 TRBD2 many
CASGLGRGWEQFF TGTGCTAGTGGTCTGGGGAGGGGATGGGAGCAGTTCTTC 13 TRBJ2-1 TRBV12-5 TRBD2 many
CASSFTPWRTDTQYF TGTGCCAGCAGCTTTACCCCATGGCGCACAGATACGCAGTATTTT 15 TRBJ2-3 TRBV7-6 - -
CASSQGYGGNQPQHF TGTGCCAGCAGCCAAGGGTATGGGGGCAATCAGCCCCAGCATTTT 15 TRBJ1-5 TRBV3-1 - -
CASSYKGSGNQPQHF TGTGCCAGCAGTTATAAAGGGTCTGGCAATCAGCCCCAGCATTTT 15 TRBJ1-5 TRBV6-6 - many
CASSPRTILEQFF TGTGCCAGCAGCCCAAGGACTATTCTCGAGCAGTTCTTC 13 TRBJ2-1 TRBV3-1 - few
CATSRDRREETQYF TGTGCCACCAGCAGGGACAGAAGAGAAGAGACCCAGTACTTC 14 TRBJ2-5 TRBV24-1 TRBD1 many
CASSWTTRIVSNQPQHF TGTGCCAGCAGTTGGACTACAAGGATCGTTAGCAATCAGCCCCAGCATTTT 17 TRBJ1-5 TRBV28 - -
CASSNPLGQGDYGYTF TGTGCCAGCAGTAACCCTTTGGGACAGGGGGACTATGGCTACACCTTC 16 TRBJ1-2 TRBV28 TRBD1 few
CSAIPDRAQYGYTF TGCAGTGCTATTCCCGACAGGGCACAGTATGGCTACACCTTC 14 TRBJ1-2 TRBV20-1 TRBD1 -
CASSQVGSPLHF TGCGCCAGCAGCCAAGTTGGTTCACCCCTCCACTTT 12 TRBJ1-6 TRBV4-3 - few
CSAKLDSKKETQYF TGCAGTGCCAAACTGGACAGCAAGAAAGAGACCCAGTACTTC 14 TRBJ2-5 TRBV20-1 - many
CASSLDVQDSPTDTQYF TGTGCCAGCAGCTTAGATGTCCAGGATTCCCCCACAGATACGCAGTATTTT 17 TRBJ2-3 TRBV7-6 - -
CAISAEGSRSPLHF TGTGCCATCAGTGCGGAAGGGAGTCGGTCACCCCTCCACTTT 14 TRBJ1-6 TRBV10-3 - many
CASSLVPDIKYQINEQFF TGTGCCAGCAGCTTAGTTCCTGACATTAAGTATCAAATCAATGAGCAGTTCTTC 18 TRBJ2-1 TRBV11-2 - -
CASSSQGWKDTQYF TGCGCCAGCAGCTCCCAGGGGTGGAAAGATACGCAGTATTTT 14 TRBJ2-3 TRBV5-1 - -
CSAPGFLRGRTDTQYF TGCAGTGCCCCAGGCTTCTTACGGGGGAGAACAGATACGCAGTATTTT 16 TRBJ2-3 TRBV20-1 - -
CASSLTDRTGEAFF TGTGCCAGCAGCTTAACTGATCGGACAGGGGAAGCTTTCTTT 14 TRBJ1-1 TRBV7-2 TRBD1 many
CASSQGSSYNEQFF TGCGCCAGCAGCCAAGGAAGTTCGTACAATGAGCAGTTCTTC 14 TRBJ2-1 TRBV4-1 - -
CASSDLAGEDTQYF TGTGCCAGCAGTGACCTAGCGGGAGAAGATACGCAGTATTTT 14 TRBJ2-3 TRBV6-4 TRBD2 few
CASIGLRGPNEAFF TGTGCCAGCATCGGTTTAAGGGGGCCAAATGAAGCTTTCTTT 14 TRBJ1-1 TRBV2 TRBD1 -
CSASRPSDYNEQFF TGCAGTGCTAGTCGGCCTAGCGACTACAATGAGCAGTTCTTC 14 TRBJ2-1 TRBV20-1 - -
CASSVRTGSNQPQHF TGTGCCAGCAGCGTCCGGACGGGCAGCAATCAGCCCCAGCATTTT 15 TRBJ1-5 TRBV9 - -
CASFPASGGADTQYF TGTGCCAGTTTCCCCGCTAGCGGGGGGGCAGATACGCAGTATTTT 15 TRBJ2-3 TRBV6-6 TRBD2 many
CASSQGQRGSYNEQFF TGTGCCAGCAGCCAAGGGCAACGGGGCTCCTACAATGAGCAGTTCTTC 16 TRBJ2-1 TRBV3-1 - many
CASMERSWGTGELFF TGTGCCAGCATGGAAAGGTCCTGGGGCACCGGGGAGCTGTTTTTT 15 TRBJ2-2 TRBV7-6 - -
CATSAQTDTQYF TGTGCCACCAGTGCCCAGACAGATACGCAGTATTTT 12 TRBJ2-3 TRBV24-1 - -
CAISEIGSGGNEQFF TGTGCCATCAGTGAGATTGGTAGCGGGGGGAATGAGCAGTTCTTC 15 TRBJ2-1 TRBV10-3 TRBD2 few
CASSITGPRGTGELFF TGTGCCAGCAGTATTACAGGGCCTCGTGGGACCGGGGAGCTGTTTTTT 16 TRBJ2-2 TRBV6-1 - -
CAWSRLLAGVNHEQFF TGTGCCTGGAGTCGCCTCCTAGCGGGAGTAAATCATGAGCAGTTCTTC 16 TRBJ2-1 TRBV30 TRBD2 many
CASSPQTAYGGYTF TGTGCCAGCAGCCCCCAGACAGCTTACGGTGGCTACACCTTC 14 TRBJ1-2 TRBV5-4 - -